This T cell receptor beta chain derives from a study of T-cell reconstitution after alpha-beta-depleted transplantation in children. A few counts support this clonotype. It was with unique molecular identifiers that the TCRbeta library was prepared. TCRdb reprocessed the PCR reads with MiXCR, giving one entry per CDR3 protein. The data hold some 200,000 distinct CDR3 sequences, with approximately 6.6% observed a single time. The germline V gene encodes CDR1 GTSNPN and CDR2 SVGIG (reference sequence). The CDR3 has 15 residues. Unmatched junction bases numbered 11, after V lost 1 base and J lost 8 bases.

The material sequenced was PBMCs from the stem cell graft donor, taken from the stem cell graft. The rearrangement joins TRBV30 to TRBJ1-1; the match to TRBD1 covers 9 bases. The clonotype originates from a human donor who donated a stem cell graft to a child with Wiskott-Aldrich syndrome. As DNA, the CDR3 is TGTGCCTGGAGTGAATGGACAGGGGATAATGCAGAAGCTTTCTTT. This codes for CAWSEWTGDNAEAFF.